This T cell receptor (beta chain) was documented in a study of shared clonotypes between healthy human individuals. Study details: The plates for each donor numbered three CD4 naive, three CD4 memory, two CD8 naive and one CD8 memory. Study outcomes and limitations: Only a few donors were included, so the genetic and exposure-history diversity represented was limited.

Deep level was the assay's run setting. Libraries were prepared by immunoSEQ multiplex PCR; TCRdb keeps only in-frame clonotypes and omits some of them. The sample shows about 2 million clones, 85% to 95% of them seen only once. This clone was detected only once. Its cognate antigen is unknown. A CD45RA-negative memory subset and a CD45RA+ naive subset were separated from the CD4+ cells. The CDR3 is made up of 16 amino acids. CDR1 is SGHAT and CDR2 is FQNNGV in the germline V gene. V lost 5 bases to trimming and J lost 0 bases; unmatched junction nucleotides: 10. The sequencing input was naive CD4+ T cells sorted from blood. Subset noted: CD45RA+ positively selected. V and J are TRBV11-2 and TRBJ2-7; 7 bases line up with TRBD1. This sequence was found in a man between 18 and 29 years old in good health. CDR3 DNA: TGTGCCAGCAGCCCCACAGGGGCCAAGAGCTCCTACGAGCAGTACTTC. Residues: CASSPTGAKSSYEQYF.